These 18 T cell receptor beta chains originate from one sample sequenced in a study of technical replicates of blood from a few donors. The assay was immunoSEQ multiplex PCR, and TCRdb's table has in-frame clones only and misses some. The sample consists of approximately 88,000 clones, approximately 97% of them appearing once. Specimen: T cells isolated from PBMCs. The origin of the receptors is a human donor in good health.

The CDR3 is CSVDRLNYGYTF. In DNA, the CDR3 is TGCAGCGTTGACAGGCTTAACTATGGCTACACCTTC. The chain is built from TRBV29-1 and TRBJ1-2; D is undetermined. The length of the CDR3 is 12 residues. Germline V CDR1 and CDR2: SQVTM, ANQGSEA. Trimming stripped 3 bases from V and 1 base from J, with 6 bases between.

This sequence joins TRBV9 and TRBJ2-1; possible D gene TRBD1, 5 bases. The CDR3 spans 16 residues. The V end lost 0 bases, the J end lost 4 bases, and 14 bases lay between the germline ends. Germline CDR1 reads SGDLS; CDR2 reads YYNGEE. The CDR3 DNA reads TGTGCCAGCAGCGTAGGCTCTGACAGAGGTTACAATGAGCAGTTCTTC. Translating it yields CASSVGSDRGYNEQFF.

The gene calls are TRBV28 and TRBJ2-1; weak D call: TRBD1 (6 bases). This CDR3 spans 11 amino acids. Germline lookup yields CDR1 MDHEN and CDR2 SYDVKM. The V gene lost 6 bases and the J gene lost 7 bases, with 7 bases spanning the gap. Written as DNA, the CDR3 is TGTGCCAGCAGGAGGGGGAATGAGCAGTTCTTC. Its translation: CASRRGNEQFF.

The CDR3 region has the DNA TGTGCCAGCAGCCGGACAGGGGGCGTTAATGAAAAACTGTTTTTT. Residues: CASSRTGGVNEKLFF. The chain has TRBV7-3 and TRBJ1-4, with TRBD1 identical over 11 bases. V lost 5 bases, J lost 4 bases, and 3 bases stayed unmatched. Germline V gene lookup returns CDR1 SGHTA and CDR2 FQGTGA. The CDR3 loop spans 15 amino acids. The whole variable domain, remainder taken from reference TRBV7-3 and TRBJ1-4, is GAGVSQTPSNKVTEKGKYVELRCDPISGHTALYWYRQSLGQGPEFLIYFQGTGAADDSGLPNDRFFAVRPEGSVSTLKIQRTERGDSAVYLCASSRTGGVNEKLFFGSGTQLSVL.

The J gene is TRBJ2-5, the V gene TRBV19, with 8 bases matching TRBD2. CDR3 length: 15 amino acids. J gave up 4 bases and V 2 bases, and 6 bases lay outside the gene matches. Per the germline V gene, CDR1 is LNHDA and CDR2 is SQIVND (reference sequence). CDR3 residues: CASSILAGVGETQYF. The CDR3, as DNA: TGTGCCAGTAGTATACTAGCGGGTGTCGGAGAGACCCAGTACTTC.

The V and J genes are TRBV4-2 and TRBJ2-3, with 10 bases matching TRBD2. The CDR3 is made up of 16 amino acids. The germline V gene has CDR1 LGHNA and CDR2 YNFKEQ. The ends lost 0 bases at V and 4 bases at J; junction bases unmatched: 4. CDR3 coding DNA: TGTGCCAGCAGCCAAGATTCAAGCGGGAGGGCAGATACGCAGTATTTT. Protein sequence: CASSQDSSGRADTQYF.

V and J are TRBV10-1 and TRBJ1-4, with 8 bases matching TRBD1. Unmatched junction bases numbered 3, after V lost 8 bases and J lost 7 bases. CDR1 WNHNN and CDR2 SYGVQD come from the germline V gene (reference sequence). The CDR3 is 12 residues long. CDR3: CASGTGREKLFF. Written as DNA, the CDR3 is TGCGCCAGCGGGACAGGCCGTGAAAAACTGTTTTTT.

The chain employs TRBV19 and TRBJ1-2; 10 bases match TRBD1. After removal of 3 bases from V and 4 bases from J, the junction contained 11 bases not matched to a gene. The CDR3 covers 17 residues. The germline V gene encodes CDR1 LNHDA and CDR2 SQIVND (reference sequence). DNA for the CDR3: TGTGCCAGTAGTATCGTGACAGGGGGCGACGATAGCTATGGCTACACCTTC. Amino acid sequence: CASSIVTGGDDSYGYTF.

The chain employs TRBV5-4 and TRBJ2-7, with D possibly being TRBD1 (6 bases). Germline V gene data show CDR1 as SGHNT and CDR2 as YYREEE (reference sequence). The V end lost 4 bases, the J end lost 0 bases, and 14 bases lay between the germline ends. This CDR3 has 15 residues. The CDR3: CASSPWTDSSYEQYF. CDR3 nucleotide sequence: TGTGCCAGCAGCCCGTGGACAGACAGCTCCTACGAGCAGTACTTC. Together with reference TRBV5-4 and TRBJ2-7, the CDR3 gives the full variable domain: ETGVTQSPTHLIKTRGQQVTLRCSSQSGHNTVSWYQQALGQGPQFIFQYYREEENGRGNFPPRFSGLQFPNYSSELNVNALELDDSALYLCASSPWTDSSYEQYFGPGTRLTVT.

The chain links TRBV27 to TRBJ2-1; 7 nucleotides agree with TRBD1. With 3 bases clipped from V and 9 bases from J, the junction kept 2 bases outside the gene matches. The germline CDR1 and CDR2 sequences are MNHEY and SMNVEV (reference sequence). This CDR3 is built from 12 residues. The CDR3 DNA follows: TGTGCCAGCAGTTTGGCAGGGGGTGAGCAGTTCTTC. Its protein is CASSLAGGEQFF.

The J gene is TRBJ1-2, the V gene TRBV7-6, with 8 bases fitting TRBD1. Trimming took 5 bases from V and 0 from J; bases not matched to a gene: 5. The germline V gene has CDR1 SGHVS and CDR2 FNYEAQ. This CDR3 has 15 residues. The CDR3 DNA follows: TGTGCCAGCAGCCTGGGACAGGCCTCTAACTATGGCTACACCTTC. It specifies CASSLGQASNYGYTF. The variable domain in full, with the rest retrieved from reference TRBV7-6 and TRBJ1-2, is GAGVSQSPRYKVTKRGQDVALRCDPISGHVSLYWYRQALGQGPEFLTYFNYEAQQDKSGLPNDRFSAERPEGSISTLTIQRTEQRDSAMYRCASSLGQASNYGYTFGSGTRLTVV.

J is TRBJ2-5 and V is TRBV12-1; the table gives TRBD2 as D, unverified against the DNA. TRBV12-1 is labeled a pseudogene. The CDR3 sequence is 17 residues long. Here the CDR3 reads CASSTPGLAGRKETQYF. The CDR3 bases are TGTGCCAGCAGCACCCCGGGGCTAGCGGGACGAAAAGAGACCCAGTACTTC.

This chain uses TRBV30 with TRBJ2-4, with 7 bases aligning to TRBD1. Trimming at V came to 2 bases and at J to 6 bases, leaving 7 bases not matched to a gene. The CDR3 consists of 14 residues. Germline assignment: CDR1 GTSNPN and CDR2 SVGIG (reference sequence). This chain's CDR3 is CAWSPDRALNIQYF. The CDR3 nucleotides read TGTGCCTGGAGTCCCGACAGGGCCCTAAACATTCAGTACTTC. The full variable domain, rest sourced from reference TRBV30 and TRBJ2-4, is SQTIHQWPATLVQPVGSPLSLECTVEGTSNPNLYWYRQAAGRGLQLLFYSVGIGQISSEVPQNLSASRPQDRQFILSSKKLLLSDSGFYLCAWSPDRALNIQYFGAGTRLSVL.

The chain uses TRBV6-5 and TRBJ2-2; a weak D match, TRBD2 (7 bases). CDR3 length equals 13 residues. Per germline, CDR1 MNHEY and CDR2 SVGAGI. V lost 6 bases to trimming and J lost 7 bases, with 12 bases between them. CDR3 protein: CASRRGGNGELFF. CDR3 sequence (DNA): TGTGCCAGCAGAAGGGGGGGAAACGGGGAGCTGTTTTTT.

The chain links TRBV11-3 to TRBJ2-7; TRBD1 matches at 7 bases. Germline values: CDR1 SGHNT, CDR2 YENEEA. Trimming cost V 4 bases and J 2 bases; bases outside gene matches: 8. The CDR3 loop spans 15 amino acids. CDR3 DNA sequence: TGTGCCAGCAGCTGGGGGACAGCTCGCCCCTACGAGCAGTACTTC. Its translation is CASSWGTARPYEQYF. Supplemented by reference TRBV11-3 and TRBJ2-7, the full variable domain reads EAGVVQSPRYKIIEKKQPVAFWCNPISGHNTLYWYLQNLGQGPELLIRYENEEAVDDSQLPKDRFSAERLKGVDSTLKIQPAELGDSAVYLCASSWGTARPYEQYFGPGTRLTVT.

V is TRBV11-1 and J is TRBJ2-7; TRBD2 might be the D (5 bases). Trimming cost V 2 bases and J 6 bases, with 8 bases left between them. The CDR3 spans 12 residues. Germline V CDR1 and CDR2: SGHAT, FQDESV (reference sequence). This CDR3 is CASSLTSGEQYF. The CDR3 bases are TGTGCCAGCAGCTTAACCAGCGGCGAGCAGTACTTC. The full variable domain, rest sourced from reference TRBV11-1 and TRBJ2-7, is EAEVAQSPRYKITEKSQAVAFWCDPISGHATLYWYRQILGQGPELLVQFQDESVVDDSQLPKDRFSAERLKGVDSTLKIQPAELGDSAMYLCASSLTSGEQYFGPGTRLTVT.

The chain is built from TRBV9 and TRBJ2-1; D ambiguous. The V end was cut by 0 bases, the J end by 5 bases, with 6 bases between. The germline gives CDR1 SGDLS, CDR2 YYNGEE. This CDR3 has 13 residues. Written as DNA, the CDR3 is TGTGCCAGCAGCGTAGGGCTTAACAATGAGCAGTTCTTC. Protein product: CASSVGLNNEQFF.

The chain joins TRBV7-9 to TRBJ1-2; a possible D gene is TRBD1 (5 bases). V lost 1 base and J lost 4, with 13 bases in between. This CDR3 has 15 amino acids. CDR1 and CDR2 from the germline V gene are SEHNR and FQNEAQ (reference sequence). The CDR3 DNA follows: TGTGCCAGCAGCTTAGAGGCGGGGGAATCCTATGGCTACACCTTC. The encoded protein is CASSLEAGESYGYTF. The full variable domain, with the rest looked up from reference TRBV7-9 and TRBJ1-2, is DTGVSQNPRHKITKRGQNVTFRCDPISEHNRLYWYRQTLGQGPEFLTYFQNEAQLEKSRLLSDRFSAERPKGSFSTLEIQRTEQGDSAMYLCASSLEAGESYGYTFGSGTRLTVV.